Below, 3 T cell receptor beta chains from the same sample are listed, as sequenced in a study of siplizumab effects on memory and regulatory T cells. Sequencing was performed with immunoSEQ multiplex PCR; in TCRdb, only in-frame clones are kept and a portion is missing. The table records around 100,000 clones, around 93% of them present only once. The specimen sequenced was non-Treg CD4+ T cells sorted from blood. The source of these receptors is a human donor in good health.

CDR3 sequence (DNA): TGTGCCAGCAGTTCTCCCGGGATGAACACTGAAGCTTTCTTT. Protein sequence: CASSSPGMNTEAFF. The rearrangement joins TRBV6-6 to TRBJ1-1; D remains unclear. The germline CDR1 and CDR2 sequences are MNHNY and SVGAGI (reference sequence). This CDR3 has 14 amino acids. The V end was cut by 4 bases, the J end by 0 bases, with 9 bases between.

The CDR3 sequence is CASSSGVGGSSNQPQHF. For the CDR3, the DNA is TGTGCCAGCAGCTCCGGAGTCGGGGGATCCAGCAATCAGCCCCAGCATTTT. This sequence joins TRBV13 and TRBJ1-5; perhaps TRBD1 as D (5 bases). The V gene lost 4 bases and the J gene lost 1 base, with 17 bases spanning the gap. Germline values: CDR1 PRHDT, CDR2 FYEKMQ (reference sequence). The CDR3 covers 17 residues.

V gene TRBV11-3 combines with J gene TRBJ2-3; the D is unclear. CDR1 is SGHNT and CDR2 is YENEEA in the germline V gene. The CDR3 runs to 14 residues. Trimming took 0 bases from V and 3 from J, leaving 7 bases between them. CDR3 amino acids: CASSLDKSTDTQYF. The DNA of the CDR3 is TGTGCCAGCAGCTTAGACAAATCGACAGATACGCAGTATTTT.